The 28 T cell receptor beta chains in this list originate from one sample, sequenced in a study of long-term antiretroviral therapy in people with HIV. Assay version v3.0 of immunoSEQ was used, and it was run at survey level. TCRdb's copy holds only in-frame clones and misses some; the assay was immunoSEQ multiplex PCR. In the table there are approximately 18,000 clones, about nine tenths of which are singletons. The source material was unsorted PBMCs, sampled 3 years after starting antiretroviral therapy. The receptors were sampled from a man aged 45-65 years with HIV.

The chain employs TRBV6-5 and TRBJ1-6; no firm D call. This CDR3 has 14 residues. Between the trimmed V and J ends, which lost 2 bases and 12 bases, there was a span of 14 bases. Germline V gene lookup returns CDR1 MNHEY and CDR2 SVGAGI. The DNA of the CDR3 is TGTGCCAGCAGTTACGGGCAGAGGGAACAACCCCTCCACTTT. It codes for CASSYGQREQPLHF.

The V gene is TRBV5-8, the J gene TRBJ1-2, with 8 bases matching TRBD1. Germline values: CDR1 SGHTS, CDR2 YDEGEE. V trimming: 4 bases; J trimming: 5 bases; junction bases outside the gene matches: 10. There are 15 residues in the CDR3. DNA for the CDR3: TGTGCCAGCAGCAGGACCCTGGACAGGGCATATGGCTACACCTTC. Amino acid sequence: CASSRTLDRAYGYTF.

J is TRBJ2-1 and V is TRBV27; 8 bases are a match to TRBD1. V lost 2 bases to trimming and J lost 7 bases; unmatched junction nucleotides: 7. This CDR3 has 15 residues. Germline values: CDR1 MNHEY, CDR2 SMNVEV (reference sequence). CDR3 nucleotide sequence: TGTGCCAGCAGTTTAAGCAGGGGGCTGTTAAATGAGCAGTTCTTC. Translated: CASSLSRGLLNEQFF.

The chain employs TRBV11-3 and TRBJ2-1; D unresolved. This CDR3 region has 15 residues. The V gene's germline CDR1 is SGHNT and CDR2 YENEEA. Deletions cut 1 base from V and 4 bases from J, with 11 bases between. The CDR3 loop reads CASSLGAVLYNEQFF. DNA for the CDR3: TGTGCCAGCAGCTTAGGTGCAGTCCTGTACAATGAGCAGTTCTTC.

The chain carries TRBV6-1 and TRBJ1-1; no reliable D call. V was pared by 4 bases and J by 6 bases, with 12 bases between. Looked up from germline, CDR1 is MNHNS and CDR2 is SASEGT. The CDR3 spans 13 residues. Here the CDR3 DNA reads TGTGCCAGCAGTGTCGAGGTCCCACCTGAAGCTTTCTTT. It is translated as CASSVEVPPEAFF.

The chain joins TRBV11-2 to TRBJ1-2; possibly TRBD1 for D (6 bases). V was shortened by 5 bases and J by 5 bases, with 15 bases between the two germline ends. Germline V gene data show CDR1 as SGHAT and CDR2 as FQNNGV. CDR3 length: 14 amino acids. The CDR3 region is CASSRTADKYGYTF. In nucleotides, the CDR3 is TGTGCCAGCAGCCGGACAGCCGATAAGTATGGCTACACCTTC.

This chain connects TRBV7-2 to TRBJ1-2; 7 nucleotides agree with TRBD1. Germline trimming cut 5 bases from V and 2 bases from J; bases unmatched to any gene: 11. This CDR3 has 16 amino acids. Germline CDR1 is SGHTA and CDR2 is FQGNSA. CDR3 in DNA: TGTGCCAGCAGCCCGGAACGACAGGGTGCCAACTATGGCTACACCTTC. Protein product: CASSPERQGANYGYTF.

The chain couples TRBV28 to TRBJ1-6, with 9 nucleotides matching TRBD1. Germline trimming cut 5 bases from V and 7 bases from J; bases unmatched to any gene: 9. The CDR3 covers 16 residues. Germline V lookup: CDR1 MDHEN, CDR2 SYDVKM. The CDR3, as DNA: TGTGCCAGCAGTACCCGTTGGACAGGGGTAAATTCACCCCTCCACTTT. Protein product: CASSTRWTGVNSPLHF.

The CDR3 region has the DNA TGCGCCAGCACCGCCAACACCGATTCACCCCTCCACTTT. Amino acid sequence: CASTANTDSPLHF. The rearrangement links TRBV5-1 to TRBJ1-6; D is uncertain. This CDR3 has 13 amino acids. Trimming took off 6 bases at V and 8 bases at J, with 12 bases between the two ends. Germline assignment: CDR1 SGHRS and CDR2 YFSETQ.

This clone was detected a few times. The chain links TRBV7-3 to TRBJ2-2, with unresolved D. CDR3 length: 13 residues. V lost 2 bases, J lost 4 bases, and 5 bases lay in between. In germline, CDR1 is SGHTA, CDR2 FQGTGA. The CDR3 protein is CASSLAITGELFF. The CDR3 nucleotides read TGTGCCAGCAGCTTAGCCATCACCGGGGAGCTGTTTTTT.

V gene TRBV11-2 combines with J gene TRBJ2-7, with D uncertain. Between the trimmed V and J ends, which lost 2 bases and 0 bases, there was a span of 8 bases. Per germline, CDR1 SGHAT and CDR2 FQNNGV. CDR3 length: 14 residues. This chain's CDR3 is CASSLSVSSYEQYF. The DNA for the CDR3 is TGTGCCAGCAGCTTAAGTGTTAGCTCCTACGAGCAGTACTTC.

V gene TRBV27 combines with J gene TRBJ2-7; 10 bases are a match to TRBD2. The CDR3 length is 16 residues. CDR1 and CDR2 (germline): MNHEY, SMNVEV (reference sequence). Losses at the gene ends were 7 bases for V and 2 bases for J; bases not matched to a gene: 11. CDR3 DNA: TGTGCCAGCACCCCAGGAGCAGCGGGGGGGCCCTACGAGCAGTACTTC. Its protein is CASTPGAAGGPYEQYF.

CDR3 in amino acids: CAWTGPPKRNEQFF. The CDR3 bases are TGTGCCTGGACCGGGCCCCCCAAACGCAATGAGCAGTTCTTC. The rearrangement uses TRBV30 and TRBJ2-1; D unclear. The CDR3 sequence is 14 residues long. Germline lookup yields CDR1 GTSNPN and CDR2 SVGIG (reference sequence). Trimming pared 4 bases from V and 6 bases from J, leaving 16 bases between.

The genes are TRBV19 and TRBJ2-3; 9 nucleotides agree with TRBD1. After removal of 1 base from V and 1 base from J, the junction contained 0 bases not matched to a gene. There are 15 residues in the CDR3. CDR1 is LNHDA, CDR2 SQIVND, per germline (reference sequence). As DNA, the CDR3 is TGTGCCAGTAGTATAGGGACAGGGGGCACAGATACGCAGTATTTT. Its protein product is CASSIGTGGTDTQYF.

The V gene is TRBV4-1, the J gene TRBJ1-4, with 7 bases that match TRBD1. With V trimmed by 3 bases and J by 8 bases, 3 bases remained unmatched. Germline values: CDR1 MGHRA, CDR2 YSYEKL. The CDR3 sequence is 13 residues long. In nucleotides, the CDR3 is TGCGCCAGCAGCCAGACAGGGTACGAAAAACTGTTTTTT. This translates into CASSQTGYEKLFF.

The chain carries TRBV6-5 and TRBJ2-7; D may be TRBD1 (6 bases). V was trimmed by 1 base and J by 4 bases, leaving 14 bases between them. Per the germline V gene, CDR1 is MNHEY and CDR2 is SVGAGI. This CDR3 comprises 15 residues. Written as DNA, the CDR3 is TGTGCCAGCAGTTACTTTGGGGACACCGTTTACGAGCAGTACTTC. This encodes CASSYFGDTVYEQYF.

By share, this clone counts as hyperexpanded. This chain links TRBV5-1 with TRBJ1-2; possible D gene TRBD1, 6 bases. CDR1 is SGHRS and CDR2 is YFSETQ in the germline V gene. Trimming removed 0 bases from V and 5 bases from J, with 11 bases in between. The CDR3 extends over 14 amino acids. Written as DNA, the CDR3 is TGCGCCAGCAGCTTGGAGGGGGGAACTTATGGCTACACCTTC. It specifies CASSLEGGTYGYTF.

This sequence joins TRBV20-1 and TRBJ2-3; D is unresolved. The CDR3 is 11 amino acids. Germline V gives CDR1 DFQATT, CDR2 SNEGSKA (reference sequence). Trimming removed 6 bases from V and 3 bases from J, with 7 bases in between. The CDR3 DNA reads TGCAGTGCCCCCCAAACAGATACGCAGTATTTT. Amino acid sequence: CSAPQTDTQYF.

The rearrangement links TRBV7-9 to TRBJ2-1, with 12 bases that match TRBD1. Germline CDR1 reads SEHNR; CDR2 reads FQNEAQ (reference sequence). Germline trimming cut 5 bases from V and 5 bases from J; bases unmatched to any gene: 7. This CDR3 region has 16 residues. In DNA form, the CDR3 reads TGTGCCAGCAGCGGACCGGGACAGGGGGCCCACAATGAGCAGTTCTTC. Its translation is CASSGPGQGAHNEQFF.

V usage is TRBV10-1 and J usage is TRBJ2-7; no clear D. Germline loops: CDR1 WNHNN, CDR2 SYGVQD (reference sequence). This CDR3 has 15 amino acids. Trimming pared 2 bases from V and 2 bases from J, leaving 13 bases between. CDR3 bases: TGCGCCAGCAGTGAGGTCGATAAGGACCCCTACGAGCAGTACTTC. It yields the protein CASSEVDKDPYEQYF.

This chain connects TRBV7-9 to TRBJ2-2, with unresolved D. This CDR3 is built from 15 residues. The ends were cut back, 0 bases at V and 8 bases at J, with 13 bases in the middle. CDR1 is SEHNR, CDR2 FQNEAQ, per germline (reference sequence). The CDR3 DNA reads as TGTGCCAGCAGCTTAGCGGTAGCAGGCCATGGGGAGCTGTTTTTT. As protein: CASSLAVAGHGELFF.

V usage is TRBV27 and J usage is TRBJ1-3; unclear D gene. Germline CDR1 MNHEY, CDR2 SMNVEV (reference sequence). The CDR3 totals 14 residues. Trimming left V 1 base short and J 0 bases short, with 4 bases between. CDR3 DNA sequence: TGTGCCAGCAGTTTATACAGCTCTGGAAACACCATATATTTT. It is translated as CASSLYSSGNTIYF.

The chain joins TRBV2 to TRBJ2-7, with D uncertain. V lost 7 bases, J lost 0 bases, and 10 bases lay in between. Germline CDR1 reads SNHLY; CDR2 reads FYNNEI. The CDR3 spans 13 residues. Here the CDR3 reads CASINKTSYEQYF. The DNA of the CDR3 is TGTGCCAGCATCAACAAAACCTCCTACGAGCAGTACTTC.

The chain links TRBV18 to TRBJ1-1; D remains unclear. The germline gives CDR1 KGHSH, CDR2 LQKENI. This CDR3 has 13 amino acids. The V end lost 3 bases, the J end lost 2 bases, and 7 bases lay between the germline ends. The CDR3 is CASSPKDNTEAFF. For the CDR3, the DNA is TGTGCCAGCTCACCGAAAGATAACACTGAAGCTTTCTTT. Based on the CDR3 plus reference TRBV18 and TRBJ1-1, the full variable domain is NAGVMQNPRHLVRRRGQEARLRCSPMKGHSHVYWYRQLPEEGLKFMVYLQKENIIDESGMPKERFSAEFPKEGPSILRIQQVVRGDSAAYFCASSPKDNTEAFFGQGTRLTVV.

The CDR3 spells CASSQDPTAGANVLTF. CDR3 nucleotides: TGCGCCAGCAGCCAAGATCCGACAGCGGGGGCCAACGTCCTGACTTTC. This chain uses TRBV4-3 with TRBJ2-6; D is perhaps TRBD1 (5 bases). The CDR3 runs to 16 residues. CDR1 LGHNA and CDR2 YSLEER come from the germline V gene. V lost 0 bases and J 4 bases, leaving 10 bases between the germline ends.

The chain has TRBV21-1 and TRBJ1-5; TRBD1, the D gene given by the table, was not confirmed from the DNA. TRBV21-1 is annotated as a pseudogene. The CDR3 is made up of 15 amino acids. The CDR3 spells CASSKRTGGNQPQHF. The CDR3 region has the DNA TGTGCCAGCAGCAAAAGGACAGGTGGTAATCAGCCCCAGCATTTT.

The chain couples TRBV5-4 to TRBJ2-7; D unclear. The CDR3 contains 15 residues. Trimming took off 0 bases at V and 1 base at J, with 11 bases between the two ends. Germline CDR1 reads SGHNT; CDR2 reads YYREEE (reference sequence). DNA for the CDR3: TGTGCCAGCAGCTTGGCCGCAAGTTTATCCTACGAGCAGTACTTC. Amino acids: CASSLAASLSYEQYF.

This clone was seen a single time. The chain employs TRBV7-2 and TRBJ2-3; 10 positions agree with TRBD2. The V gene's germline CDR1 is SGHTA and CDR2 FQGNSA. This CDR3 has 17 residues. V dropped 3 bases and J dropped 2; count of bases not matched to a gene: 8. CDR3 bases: TGTGCCAGCAGCTTCTTAGCGGGGGGCCCTCCCACAGATACGCAGTATTTT. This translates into CASSFLAGGPPTDTQYF.